The 18 T cell receptor beta chains presented below share a single source sample, sequenced in a study of tissue T cells after allogeneic stem cell transplantation. As to time point: mouse harvest day 7 after allogeneic transplant. Each mouse received 10^7 T-cell-depleted marrow cells plus 10^6 splenic CD5+ T cells by tail vein. The protocol was immunoSEQ multiplex PCR, while the TCRdb copy is restricted to in-frame clones and leaves out a portion. The sample carries around 7,300 clones, roughly half recorded once. What was sequenced was gut tissue. Source of these receptors: a female BALB/c mouse given C57BL/6 T cells with graft-versus-host disease after an allogeneic hematopoietic cell transplant.

Comments on this clone: Gene and germline names: mouse. Read data end 1 residue before the CDR3 end; the end is taken from the germline J gene. The chain is built from TRBV23 and TRBJ1-1; the D call TRBD1 from the table was never checked on the DNA. CDR1 and CDR2 from the germline V gene are KGHTA and FQNQQP. The length of the CDR3 is 13 residues. The CDR3 DNA, read in part, is TGCTCCAGCAGTCAATCGAGGAACACAGAAGTCTTC. This gives the protein CSSSQSRNTEVF. The whole CDR3 region reads CSSSQSRNTEVFF.

On this clone: The genes are named according to mouse. Read sequence stops 1 residue before the CDR3 end, and the germline J gene provides the missing end. V is TRBV12-1 and J is TRBJ2-3; no reliable D call. The CDR3 consists of 14 residues. Per germline, CDR1 SGHSN and CDR2 HYEKVE. V was shortened by 0 bases and J by 0 bases, with 6 bases between the two germline ends. The CDR3 DNA, read in part, is TGTGCCAGCTCTCTCGGCAGTAGTGCAGAAACGCTGTAT. Residues: CASSLGSSAETLY. The whole CDR3 protein is CASSLGSSAETLYF.

This clone has a single count. Gene names are mouse gene names. Read sequence stops 1 residue before the CDR3 end, and the germline J gene provides the missing end. The chain combines TRBV29 with TRBJ2-1; TRBD1 matches at 9 bases. The junction had 4 bases not matched to a gene; V was cut back by 3 bases and J by 7 bases. This CDR3 contains 14 residues. CDR1 and CDR2 from the germline V gene are MSHET and SYDVDS. The CDR3 DNA, read in part, is TGTGCTAGCAGTTTGTGGGACAGGGTCGCTGAGCAGTTC. Amino acids: CASSLWDRVAEQF. The entire CDR3 reads CASSLWDRVAEQFF.

Comment on this clone: Gene labels here are mouse ones. The read ends 1 residue before the CDR3 terminus; that terminus is restored from the germline J gene. The genes are TRBV23 and TRBJ1-4; the D call of TRBD1 is as the table states it, not checked on the DNA. This CDR3 region has 13 residues. Germline V gene lookup returns CDR1 KGHTA and CDR2 FQNQQP. Incomplete CDR3 DNA: TGCTCCAGCAGGACAGGATACAACGAAAGATTATTT. It specifies CSSRTGYNERLF. From start to end, the CDR3 is CSSRTGYNERLFF. Full variable domain (outside the CDR3, taken from reference TRBV23 and TRBJ1-4): DAAVTQKPRYLIKMKGQEAEMKCIPEKGHTAVFWYQQKQSKELKFLIYFQNQQPLDQIDMVKERFSAVCPSSSLCSLGIRTCEAEDSALYLCSSRTGYNERLFFGHGTKLSVL.

Of note for this clone: A junction boundary mismatches the germline segment, possibly from a read error. Germline and genes here are mouse. The read ends 1 residue early relative to the CDR3; the germline J gene fills the gap. Other DNA sequences within the sample encode an identical CDR3. V is TRBV13-3 and J is TRBJ1-1; D not resolved. The CDR3 totals 13 residues. Germline V gives CDR1 NNHDY, CDR2 SYVADS. The CDR3 here is CASSDEGPTEVFF. The CDR3 bases that were read are TGTGCCAGCAGCGATGAGGGTCCCACAGAAGTCTTC.

On this clone itself: The listed genes are named as in mouse. The read gets to within 1 residue of the CDR3 end, and the germline J gene fills in the rest. The V call is TRBV2, the J call TRBJ2-3; 7 bases are shared with TRBD2. There are 16 residues in the CDR3. Germline lookup yields CDR1 LGHNA and CDR2 YSYQKL. V was clipped by 0 bases and J by 0 bases; unmatched bases: 3. The CDR3 reads CASSQDLGVSAETLYF. The sequenced part of the CDR3 DNA is TGTGCCAGCAGCCAAGACCTGGGGGTTAGTGCAGAAACGCTGTAT.

Concerning this clone: Mouse germline and gene names are used. The CDR3 end is not reached by the read, which stops 1 residue before it; the germline J gene fills it in. The V call is TRBV13-2, the J call TRBJ2-5, with D perhaps assigned TRBD1 or TRBD2 (6 bases each). The germline V gene has CDR1 NNHNN and CDR2 SYGAGS (reference sequence). The length of the CDR3 is 14 residues. With 5 bases removed from V and 4 bases from J, the gap between germline ends came to 14 bases. CDR3 DNA, as far as it was read: TGTGCCAGCGGCCCGGGGGCGCAGGAAGACACCCAGTAC. Protein product: CASGPGAQEDTQY. The CDR3 in its entirety is CASGPGAQEDTQYF.

Remarks on this clone: The genes are named according to mouse. The CDR3 end is not reached by the read, which stops 1 residue before it; the germline J gene fills it in. This chain uses TRBV1 with TRBJ2-4, with 8 bases lining up with TRBD1. J lost 3 bases, V lost 0 bases, and 8 bases had no gene match. The V gene's germline CDR1 is NSQYPW and CDR2 LRSPGD (reference sequence). There are 17 residues in the CDR3. The CDR3 reads CTCSADSDRGAQNTLYF. The CDR3 bases that were read are TGCACCTGCAGTGCAGATAGCGACAGGGGCGCCCAAAACACCTTGTAC.

In the case of this clone: Any gene name here is a mouse gene name. The CDR3 sequence is CASSLFNQAPLF. The sequenced part of the CDR3 DNA is TGTGCCAGCAGTCTGTTCAACCAGGCTCCGCTT. The chain joins TRBV26 to TRBJ1-5; D is unclear. Read sequence stops 1 residue before the CDR3 end, and the germline J gene provides the missing end. CDR3 size: 12 residues. Between the trimmed V and J ends, which lost 1 base and 3 bases, there was a span of 1 base. Germline CDR1 is KGHPV and CDR2 is FQNQEV (reference sequence).

Comment on this clone: Gene names and germline refer to mouse. The read terminates 1 residue ahead of where the CDR3 ends, so the germline J gene completes it. V usage is TRBV26 and J usage is TRBJ1-2; tentative D call: TRBD1 (5 bases). The V gene lost 0 bases and the J gene lost 4 bases, with 9 bases spanning the gap. The CDR3 contains 14 residues. Germline CDR1 KGHPV, CDR2 FQNQEV (reference sequence). The CDR3 bases that were read are TGTGCCAGCAGTCTGTCGGGGGGGGGCTCCGACTACACC. Residues: CASSLSGGGSDYT. The CDR3 in its entirety is CASSLSGGGSDYTF.

A note on this clone: The gene names given are mouse names. The CDR3 end is not reached by the read, which stops 1 residue before it; the germline J gene fills it in. The rearrangement joins TRBV26 to TRBJ2-5; D unresolved. With 5 bases removed from V and 3 bases from J, the gap between germline ends came to 6 bases. The germline V gene has CDR1 KGHPV and CDR2 FQNQEV (reference sequence). This CDR3 is 12 amino acids long. This chain's CDR3 is CASSSQQDTQYF. Incomplete CDR3 DNA: TGTGCCAGCAGTAGTCAACAAGACACCCAGTAC.

A remark on this clone: These gene names are mouse names. Read data end 1 residue before the CDR3 end; the end is taken from the germline J gene. V gene TRBV23 combines with J gene TRBJ2-4; the table's D gene call, TRBD1, was not cross checked with the DNA. This CDR3 has 13 amino acids. CDR1 is KGHTA and CDR2 is FQNQQP in the germline V gene. The CDR3 region is CSSSQRTINTLYF. The sequenced CDR3 bases are TGCTCCAGCAGTCAACGGACAATAAACACCTTGTAC.

This clone came up once. The gene names here belong to mouse. The sequence runs out 1 residue before the end of the CDR3; the remainder is reconstructed from the germline J gene. The chain links TRBV26 to TRBJ2-2; no reliable D call. The ends were cut back, 8 bases at V and 0 bases at J, with 10 bases in the middle. CDR3 length: 14 residues. Germline V gene sequence: CDR1 KGHPV, CDR2 FQNQEV (reference sequence). The sequenced CDR3 bases are TGTGCCAGCGCCCGGGCTCCAAACACCGGGCAGCTCTAC. As protein: CASARAPNTGQLY. The CDR3 as a whole reads CASARAPNTGQLYF.

As regards this clone: Each gene name is a mouse one. The CDR3 goes on 1 residue after the read ends, and that part is filled in from the germline J gene. The rearrangement uses TRBV3 and TRBJ1-2; TRBD1 is a possible D gene (5 bases). Per the germline V gene, CDR1 is SNHLY and CDR2 is FYNGKV (reference sequence). The CDR3 is 14 residues long. The V end lost 0 bases, the J end lost 4 bases, and 9 bases lay between the germline ends. CDR3 DNA, as far as it was read: TGTGCCAGCAGCTTAGCGCTGGGGGTCTCCGACTACACC. Translation gives CASSLALGVSDYT. The CDR3 reads in full as CASSLALGVSDYTF.

A note on this clone: The listed genes are named as in mouse. CDR3 residues: CASSLGGTGGWETLYF. The CDR3 bases that were read are TGTGCCAGCAGCTTAGGGGGGACAGGGGGCTGGGAAACGCTGTAT. The chain joins TRBV3 to TRBJ2-3, with TRBD1 matching 12 bases. The read is 1 residue too short to cover the CDR3 end, so that end is filled in from the germline J gene. Germline V CDR1 and CDR2: SNHLY, FYNGKV (reference sequence). CDR3 length: 16 amino acids. Losses at the gene ends were 1 base for V and 6 bases for J; bases not matched to a gene: 5.

A note on this clone: Gene names denote mouse genes. The read ends 1 residue before the CDR3 terminus; that terminus is restored from the germline J gene. V is TRBV26 and J is TRBJ1-2; 7 bases are a match to TRBD1. CDR1 is KGHPV and CDR2 is FQNQEV in the germline V gene (reference sequence). Unmatched junction bases numbered 1, after V lost 4 bases and J lost 2 bases. The CDR3 runs to 13 residues. CDR3: CASSRGQNSDYTF. CDR3 DNA (partial): TGTGCCAGCAGTCGGGGACAGAACTCCGACTACACC.

A few counts support this clone. Gene names are the mouse ones. From the germline J gene comes the end of the CDR3, since the read stops 1 residue before it. This chain uses TRBV26 with TRBJ2-7, with TRBD2 matching 9 bases. CDR3 length: 14 amino acids. CDR1 and CDR2 from the germline V gene are KGHPV and FQNQEV (reference sequence). V dropped 7 bases and J dropped 4; count of bases not matched to a gene: 8. The DNA read from the CDR3 is TGTGCCAGCACCCCCGGGACTGGGCCTTATGAACAGTAC. Protein product: CASTPGTGPYEQY. Given in full, the CDR3 is CASTPGTGPYEQYF.

In the case of this clone: Here the gene names and germline are mouse. The read stops 1 residue short of the end of the CDR3; the missing end is completed from the germline J gene. The chain uses TRBV26 and TRBJ1-1; 10 positions match TRBD1. CDR3 size: 14 residues. Germline lookup yields CDR1 KGHPV and CDR2 FQNQEV (reference sequence). J gave up 1 base and V 4 bases, and 0 bases lay outside the gene matches. CDR3 region: CASSRDRGNTEVFF. The covered CDR3 bases are TGTGCCAGCAGTCGGGACAGGGGAAACACAGAAGTCTTC.